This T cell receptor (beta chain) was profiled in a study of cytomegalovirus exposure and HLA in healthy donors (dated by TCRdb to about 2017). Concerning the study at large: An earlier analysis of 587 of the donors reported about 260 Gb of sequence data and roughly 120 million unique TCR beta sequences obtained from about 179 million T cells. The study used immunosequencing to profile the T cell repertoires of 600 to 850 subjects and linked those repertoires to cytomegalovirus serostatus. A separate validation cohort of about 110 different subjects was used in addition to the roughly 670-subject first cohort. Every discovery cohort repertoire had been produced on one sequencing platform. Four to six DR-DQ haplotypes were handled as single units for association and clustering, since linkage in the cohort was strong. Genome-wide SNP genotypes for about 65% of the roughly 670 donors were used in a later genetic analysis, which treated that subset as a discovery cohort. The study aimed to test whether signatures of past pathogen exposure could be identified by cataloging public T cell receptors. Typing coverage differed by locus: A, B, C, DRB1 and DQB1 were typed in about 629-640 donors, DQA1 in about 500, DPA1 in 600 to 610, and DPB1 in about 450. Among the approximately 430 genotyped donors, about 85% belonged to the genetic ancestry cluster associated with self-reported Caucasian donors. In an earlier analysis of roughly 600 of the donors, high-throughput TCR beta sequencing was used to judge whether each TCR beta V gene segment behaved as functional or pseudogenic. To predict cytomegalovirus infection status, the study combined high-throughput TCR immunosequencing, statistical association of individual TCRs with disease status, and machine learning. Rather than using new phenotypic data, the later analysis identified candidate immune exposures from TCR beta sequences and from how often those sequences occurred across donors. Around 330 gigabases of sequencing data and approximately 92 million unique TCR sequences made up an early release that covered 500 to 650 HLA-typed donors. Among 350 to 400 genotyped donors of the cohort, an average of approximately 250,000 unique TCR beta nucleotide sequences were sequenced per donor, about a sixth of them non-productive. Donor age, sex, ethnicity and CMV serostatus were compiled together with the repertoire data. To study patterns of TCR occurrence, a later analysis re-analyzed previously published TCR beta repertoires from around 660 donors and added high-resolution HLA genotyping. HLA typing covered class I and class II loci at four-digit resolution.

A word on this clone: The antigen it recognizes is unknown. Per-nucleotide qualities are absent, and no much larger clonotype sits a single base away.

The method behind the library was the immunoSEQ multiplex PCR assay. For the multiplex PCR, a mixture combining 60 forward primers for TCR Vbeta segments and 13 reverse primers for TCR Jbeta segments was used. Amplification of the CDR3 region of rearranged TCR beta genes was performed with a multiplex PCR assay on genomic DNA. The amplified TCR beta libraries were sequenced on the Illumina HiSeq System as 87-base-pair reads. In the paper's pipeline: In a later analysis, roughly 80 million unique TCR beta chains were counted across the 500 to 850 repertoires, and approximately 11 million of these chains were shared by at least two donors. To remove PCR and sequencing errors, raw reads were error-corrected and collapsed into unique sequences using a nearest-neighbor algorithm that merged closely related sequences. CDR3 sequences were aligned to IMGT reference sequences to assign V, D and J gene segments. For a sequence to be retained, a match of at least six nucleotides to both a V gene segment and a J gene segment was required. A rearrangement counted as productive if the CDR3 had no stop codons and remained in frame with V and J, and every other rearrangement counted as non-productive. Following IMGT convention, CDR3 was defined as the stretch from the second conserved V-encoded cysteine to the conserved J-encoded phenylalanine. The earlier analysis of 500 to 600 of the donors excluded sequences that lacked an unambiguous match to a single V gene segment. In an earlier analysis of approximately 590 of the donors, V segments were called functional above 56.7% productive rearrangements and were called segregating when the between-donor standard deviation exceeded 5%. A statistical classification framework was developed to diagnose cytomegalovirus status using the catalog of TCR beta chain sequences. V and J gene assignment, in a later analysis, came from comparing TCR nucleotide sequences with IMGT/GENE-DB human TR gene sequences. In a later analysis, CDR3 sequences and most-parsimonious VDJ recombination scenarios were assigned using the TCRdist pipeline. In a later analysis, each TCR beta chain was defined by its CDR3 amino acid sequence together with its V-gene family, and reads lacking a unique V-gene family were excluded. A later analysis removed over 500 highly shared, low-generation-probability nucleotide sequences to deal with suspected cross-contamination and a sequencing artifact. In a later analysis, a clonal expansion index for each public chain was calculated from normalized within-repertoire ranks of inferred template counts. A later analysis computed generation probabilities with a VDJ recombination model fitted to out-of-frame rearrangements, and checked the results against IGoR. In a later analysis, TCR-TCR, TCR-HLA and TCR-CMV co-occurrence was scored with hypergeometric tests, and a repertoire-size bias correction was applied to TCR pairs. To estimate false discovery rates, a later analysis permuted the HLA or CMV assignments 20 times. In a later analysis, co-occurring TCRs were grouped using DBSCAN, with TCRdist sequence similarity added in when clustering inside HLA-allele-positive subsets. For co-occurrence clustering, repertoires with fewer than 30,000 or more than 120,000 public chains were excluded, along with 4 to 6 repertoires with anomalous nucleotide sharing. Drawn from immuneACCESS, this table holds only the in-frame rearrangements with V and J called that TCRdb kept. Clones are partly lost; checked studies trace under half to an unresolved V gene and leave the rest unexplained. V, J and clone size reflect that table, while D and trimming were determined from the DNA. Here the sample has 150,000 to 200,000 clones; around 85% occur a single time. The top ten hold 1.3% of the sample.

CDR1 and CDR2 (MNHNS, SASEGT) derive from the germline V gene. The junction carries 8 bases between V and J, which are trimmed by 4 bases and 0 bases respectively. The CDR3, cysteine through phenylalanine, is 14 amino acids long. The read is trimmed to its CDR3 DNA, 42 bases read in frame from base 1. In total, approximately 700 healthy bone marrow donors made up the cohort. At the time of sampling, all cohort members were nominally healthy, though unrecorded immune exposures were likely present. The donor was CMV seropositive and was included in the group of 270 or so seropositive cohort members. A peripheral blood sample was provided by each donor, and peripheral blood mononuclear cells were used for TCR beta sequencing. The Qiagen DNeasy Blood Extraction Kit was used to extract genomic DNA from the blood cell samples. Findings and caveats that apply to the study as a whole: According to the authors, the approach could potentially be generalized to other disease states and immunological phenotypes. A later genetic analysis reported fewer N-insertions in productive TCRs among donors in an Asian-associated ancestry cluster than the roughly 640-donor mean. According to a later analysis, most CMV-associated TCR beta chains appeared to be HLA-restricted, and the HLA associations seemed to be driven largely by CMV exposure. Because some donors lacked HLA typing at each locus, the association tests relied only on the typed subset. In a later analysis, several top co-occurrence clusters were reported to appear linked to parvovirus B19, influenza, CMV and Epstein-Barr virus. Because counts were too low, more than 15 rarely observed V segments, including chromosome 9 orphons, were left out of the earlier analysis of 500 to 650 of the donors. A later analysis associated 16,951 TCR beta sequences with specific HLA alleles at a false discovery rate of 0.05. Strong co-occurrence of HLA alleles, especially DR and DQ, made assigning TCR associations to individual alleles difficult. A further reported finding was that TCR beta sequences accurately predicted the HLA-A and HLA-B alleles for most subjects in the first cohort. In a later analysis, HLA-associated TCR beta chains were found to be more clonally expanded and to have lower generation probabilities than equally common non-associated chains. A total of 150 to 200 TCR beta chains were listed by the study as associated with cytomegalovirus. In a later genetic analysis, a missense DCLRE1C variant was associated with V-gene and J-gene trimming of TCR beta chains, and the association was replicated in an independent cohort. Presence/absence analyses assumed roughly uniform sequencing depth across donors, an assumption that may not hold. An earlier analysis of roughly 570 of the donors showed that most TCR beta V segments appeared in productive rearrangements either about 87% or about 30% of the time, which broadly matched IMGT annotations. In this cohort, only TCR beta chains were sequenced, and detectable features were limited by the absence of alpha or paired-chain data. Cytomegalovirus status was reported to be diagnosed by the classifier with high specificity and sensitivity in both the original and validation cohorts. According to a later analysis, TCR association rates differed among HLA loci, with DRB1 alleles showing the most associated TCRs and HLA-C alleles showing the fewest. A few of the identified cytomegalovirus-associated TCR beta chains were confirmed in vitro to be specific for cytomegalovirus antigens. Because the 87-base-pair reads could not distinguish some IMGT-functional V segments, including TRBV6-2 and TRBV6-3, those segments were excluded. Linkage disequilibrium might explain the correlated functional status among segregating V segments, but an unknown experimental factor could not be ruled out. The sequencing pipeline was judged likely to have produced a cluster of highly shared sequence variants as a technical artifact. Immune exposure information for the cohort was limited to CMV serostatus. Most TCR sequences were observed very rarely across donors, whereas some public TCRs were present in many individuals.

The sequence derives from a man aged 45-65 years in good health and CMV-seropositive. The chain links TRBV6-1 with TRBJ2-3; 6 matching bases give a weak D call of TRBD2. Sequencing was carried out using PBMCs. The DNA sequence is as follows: TGTGCCAGCAGTGCTGGGACTAGCACAGATACGCAGTATTTT. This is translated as CASSAGTSTDTQYF.